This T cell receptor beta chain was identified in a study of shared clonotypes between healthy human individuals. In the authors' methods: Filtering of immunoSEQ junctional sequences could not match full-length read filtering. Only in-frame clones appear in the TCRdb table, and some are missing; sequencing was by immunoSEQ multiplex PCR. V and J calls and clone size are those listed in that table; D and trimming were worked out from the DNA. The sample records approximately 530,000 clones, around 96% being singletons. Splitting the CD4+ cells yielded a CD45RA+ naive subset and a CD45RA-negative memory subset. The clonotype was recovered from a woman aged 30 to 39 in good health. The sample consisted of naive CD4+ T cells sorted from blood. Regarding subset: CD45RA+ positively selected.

CDR3 in amino acids: CALIVPYEQYF. DNA for the CDR3: TGTGCCCTCATAGTACCCTACGAGCAGTACTTC. This chain uses TRBV11-2 with TRBJ2-7; no clear D gene. The V gene lost 11 bases and the J gene lost 2 bases, with 10 bases spanning the gap. The germline V gene has CDR1 SGHAT and CDR2 FQNNGV. The CDR3 length is 11 residues.